Here is one TCR beta chain with its context. The specificity of this receptor is unknown. Per-base qualities were not stored, and no clone one base away is much larger. The sample comes from a study of blood T cell repertoires in COVID-19 (dated by TCRdb to about 2020). General notes on the study: Samples from collaborators originated in the United States, Italy and Spain and spanned both the acute and convalescent phases of COVID-19. The prospective study material was composed of cDNA or gDNA derived from T cells, B-cell-depleted T cells, or PBMCs. Subjects who had been exposed to COVID-19, were actively infected with it, or had recovered from it provided the deeply sampled blood TCRbeta repertoires that made up the dataset. The repertoires were released in a freely available public database meant as a resource for research on the immune response to SARS-CoV-2. Samples came from the ongoing ImmuneRACE study (first 160 participants) plus 1,254 subjects from 6 global collaborators. A de-identified subject ID, COVID-19 status, age in years and sex were almost always included in the sample metadata. Where HLA class I and class II types were available, the types were taken from metadata supplied by the sample provider, not from assay-based typing.

Collaborating institutions collected whole blood in K2EDTA tubes following their own protocols. For TCRbeta analysis, collaborator samples were shipped as frozen whole blood, as isolated PBMCs, or as DNA extracted from either sample type. Overall study outcomes, separate from this receptor: How much clinical and demographic metadata was included differed by source and by participant, and the metadata was provided uncurated.

V and J are truncated by 1 base and 0 bases respectively, leaving an intervening sequence of 8 bases. According to the germline V gene, CDR1 reads SGHDT and CDR2 reads YYEEEE. From its cysteine to its phenylalanine, the CDR3 spans 15 amino acids. CDR3 DNA is the only sequence kept; it has 45 bases, read in frame from the first base. TCRbeta CDR3 regions were amplified from genomic DNA using the immunoSEQ Assay, a bias-controlled multiplex PCR. Per the source publication's procedure: The number of nucleated cells in each sample was estimated by amplification of reference gene primers within the assay. To quantify the absolute abundance of each unique TCRbeta CDR3 rearrangement, sequence reads were collapsed and filtered. For each sample, productive Simpson clonality was calculated by taking the square root of Simpson's diversity index across productive rearrangements. This is the immuneACCESS table as TCRdb keeps it, with only in-frame sequences that have V and J called. A part of the clones is gone; compared with another copy, unresolved V genes explain less than half, and the rest is unexplained. Clonal size and the V and J genes are those of that table, whereas D and trimming came from the DNA. This sample holds 69,000 or so clones; 90% were observed only once. 5% to 6% of the sample lies in the top ten.

Material for sequencing was peripheral blood. Rearrangement joined TRBV5-6 to TRBJ2-1; TRBD2 is perhaps the D gene, given 6 matching bases. The clonotype was recovered from a man in his fifties with acute or convalescent COVID-19. The CDR3 loop reads CASSLFSGSYNEQFF. The bases read TGTGCCAGCAGCTTGTTTAGCGGCTCCTACAATGAGCAGTTCTTC.